These 11 T cell receptor beta chains came from one sample sequenced in a study of blood T cell repertoires in COVID-19. Using immunoSEQ multiplex PCR, the repertoire was profiled, and TCRdb retains in-frame clones only, with some absent. Of around 160,000 clones listed, less than 90% were seen once; the top ten hold 35% to 45%. Sequenced input: peripheral blood. Receptors originate from a human donor in a cohort sampled during active COVID-19.

The count of this clone is one. The rearrangement uses TRBV4-1 and TRBJ1-1, with TRBD1 matching 7 bases. The ends lost 4 bases at V and 8 bases at J; junction bases unmatched: 10. The CDR3 runs to 14 residues. Per the germline V gene, CDR1 is MGHRA and CDR2 is YSYEKL. CDR3 residues: CASSLQGVRDEAFF. CDR3 DNA sequence: TGCGCCAGCAGCCTGCAGGGGGTACGGGACGAAGCTTTCTTT.

V is TRBV4-1 and J is TRBJ1-5; no reliable D call. The CDR3 totals 14 residues. V was trimmed by 1 base and J by 1 base, leaving 5 bases between them. Germline V gene lookup returns CDR1 MGHRA and CDR2 YSYEKL. The CDR3 sequence: CASSQAGSNQPQHF. CDR3 bases: TGCGCCAGCAGCCAAGCAGGCAGCAATCAGCCCCAGCATTTT.

This clone appeared a few times. The chain couples TRBV5-6 to TRBJ1-2; 9 bases agree with TRBD1. CDR1 is SGHDT and CDR2 is YYEEEE in the germline V gene. The junction had 7 bases not matched to a gene; V was cut back by 3 bases and J by 7 bases. The CDR3 is 14 residues long. The CDR3 bases are TGTGCCAGCAGCTGGACCGGGACAGGGTTTGGCTACACCTTC. Translating it yields CASSWTGTGFGYTF.

The chain joins TRBV5-4 to TRBJ1-3; TRBD1 aligns across 8 bases. Germline assignment: CDR1 SGHNT and CDR2 YYREEE (reference sequence). CDR3 length: 15 residues. V trimming: 4 bases; J trimming: 7 bases; junction bases outside the gene matches: 10. CDR3 in DNA: TGTGCCAGCAGCGCACCCGGGACAGGTGGTAACACCATATATTTT. Amino acids: CASSAPGTGGNTIYF.

This clone has only one observation. The chain is built from TRBV7-2 and TRBJ1-5; D possibly corresponds to TRBD1 (5 bases). This CDR3 comprises 15 residues. V was pared by 5 bases and J by 4 bases, with 15 bases between. CDR1 and CDR2 (germline): SGHTA, FQGNSA. The CDR3 DNA is TGTGCCAGCAGCACTAGAGGCCGGGGGAATCAGCCCCAGCATTTT. Translating gives CASSTRGRGNQPQHF.

The chain links TRBV6-5 to TRBJ2-2; D unresolved. The CDR3 is made up of 13 amino acids. Germline CDR1 and CDR2: MNHEY and SVGAGI. Trimming took off 6 bases at V and 3 bases at J, with 8 bases between the two ends. CDR3 nucleotide sequence: TGTGCCAGCAGCGCTGAGTACACCGGGGAGCTGTTTTTT. Translating it yields CASSAEYTGELFF.

This chain uses TRBV7-9 with TRBJ2-1, with 8 bases aligning to TRBD2. The CDR3 has 14 amino acids. The germline gives CDR1 SEHNR, CDR2 FQNEAQ (reference sequence). The ends lost 5 bases at V and 9 bases at J; junction bases unmatched: 9. CDR3 nucleotides: TGTGCCAGCAGCCGTCAAGCGGGGGCCCCTGAGCAGTTCTTC. It translates to CASSRQAGAPEQFF.

The V gene is TRBV9, the J gene TRBJ2-5; TRBD1 might be the D (5 bases). Trimming cost V 0 bases and J 1 base, with 13 bases left between them. The CDR3 sequence is 16 residues long. Per the germline V gene, CDR1 is SGDLS and CDR2 is YYNGEE. For the CDR3, the DNA is TGTGCCAGCAGCGTAGCGGCAGGGTTTAGCCAAGAGACCCAGTACTTC. Residues: CASSVAAGFSQETQYF.

The V and J genes are TRBV5-6 and TRBJ1-2, with 7 bases lining up with TRBD1. The CDR3 runs 15 residues. The germline gives CDR1 SGHDT, CDR2 YYEEEE. V dropped 5 bases and J dropped 2; count of bases not matched to a gene: 9. This chain's CDR3 is CASRFSGGLNYGYTF. CDR3 sequence (DNA): TGTGCCAGCAGGTTTTCAGGGGGGCTCAACTATGGCTACACCTTC.

This rearrangement joins TRBV6-5 to TRBJ1-1; 7 bases map to TRBD1. Losses at the gene ends were 8 bases for V and 1 base for J; bases not matched to a gene: 7. CDR3 length: 14 residues. CDR1 is MNHEY, CDR2 SVGAGI, per germline. The CDR3 reads CASGTVSTNTEAFF. For the CDR3, the DNA is TGTGCCAGCGGGACAGTATCTACGAACACTGAAGCTTTCTTT.

The chain combines TRBV27 with TRBJ2-3; 8 nucleotides match TRBD2. The V segment lost 5 bases and the J segment 8 bases; nucleotides outside the gene matches: 6. Germline V gives CDR1 MNHEY, CDR2 SMNVEV (reference sequence). This CDR3 spans 13 amino acids. The CDR3 loop reads CASSPSGGGTQYF. The CDR3 DNA sequence: TGTGCCAGCAGTCCCAGCGGGGGCGGTACGCAGTATTTT.